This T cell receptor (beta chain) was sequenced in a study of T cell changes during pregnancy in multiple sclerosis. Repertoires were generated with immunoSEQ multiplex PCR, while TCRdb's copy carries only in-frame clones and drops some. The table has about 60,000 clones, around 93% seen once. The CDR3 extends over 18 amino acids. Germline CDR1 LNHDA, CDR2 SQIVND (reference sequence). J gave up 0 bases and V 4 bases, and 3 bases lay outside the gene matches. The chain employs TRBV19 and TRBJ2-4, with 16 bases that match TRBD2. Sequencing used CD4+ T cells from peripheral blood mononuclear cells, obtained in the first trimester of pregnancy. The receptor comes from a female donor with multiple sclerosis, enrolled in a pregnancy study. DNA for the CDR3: TGTGCCAGTAGTACGGGACTAGCGGGGGGGCTAGCCAAAAACATTCAGTACTTC. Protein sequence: CASSTGLAGGLAKNIQYF.